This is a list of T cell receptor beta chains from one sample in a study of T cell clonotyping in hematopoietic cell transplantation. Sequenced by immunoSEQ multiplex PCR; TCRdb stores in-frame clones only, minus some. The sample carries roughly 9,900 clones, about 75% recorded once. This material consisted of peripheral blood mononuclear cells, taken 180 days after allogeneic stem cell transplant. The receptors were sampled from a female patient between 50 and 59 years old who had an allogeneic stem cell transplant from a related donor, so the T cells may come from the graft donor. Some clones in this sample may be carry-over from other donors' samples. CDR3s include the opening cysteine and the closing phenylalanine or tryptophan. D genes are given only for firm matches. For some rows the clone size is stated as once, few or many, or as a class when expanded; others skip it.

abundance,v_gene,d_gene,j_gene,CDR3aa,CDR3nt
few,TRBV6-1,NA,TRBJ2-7,CACLRRGSYEQYF,TGTGCCTGCCTACGGCGGGGTTCCTACGAGCAGTACTTC
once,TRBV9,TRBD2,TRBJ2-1,CASSDTSGGDYEQFF,TGTGCCAGCAGCGACACTAGCGGGGGTGACTATGAGCAGTTCTTC
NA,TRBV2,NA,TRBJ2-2,CASSVYTGELFF,TGTGCCAGCAGTGTCTACACCGGGGAGCTGTTTTTT
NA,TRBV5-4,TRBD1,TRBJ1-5,CASSLHGTGNQPQHF,TGTGCCAGCAGCTTGCACGGGACAGGCAATCAGCCCCAGCATTTT
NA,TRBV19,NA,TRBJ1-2,CASSISRQVGGYTF,TGTGCCAGTAGTATCTCAAGACAGGTCGGTGGCTACACCTTC
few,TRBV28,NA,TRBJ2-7,CASSLPRNHEQYF,TGTGCCAGCAGTTTACCCAGGAACCACGAGCAGTACTTC
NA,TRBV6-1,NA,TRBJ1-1,CASLQRGVNTEAFF,TGTGCCAGTCTCCAGAGGGGCGTGAACACTGAAGCTTTCTTT
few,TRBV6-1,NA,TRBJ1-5,CASSDQGSLWGHF,TGTGCCAGCAGTGATCAGGGTTCTCTGTGGGGGCATTTT
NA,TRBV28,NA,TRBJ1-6,CASSFLELYNSPLHF,TGTGCCAGCAGTTTCCTGGAACTCTATAATTCACCCCTCCACTTT
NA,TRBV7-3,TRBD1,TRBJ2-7,CASSYKTGSSYEQYF,TGTGCCAGCAGCTACAAGACAGGGAGCTCCTACGAGCAGTACTTC
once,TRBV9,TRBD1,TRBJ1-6,CASSQPGQYNSPLHF,TGCGCCAGCAGCCAGCCGGGACAGTATAATTCACCCCTCCACTTT
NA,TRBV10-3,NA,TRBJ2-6,CAISVDMMTSGANVLTF,TGTGCCATCAGTGTCGATATGATGACCTCTGGGGCCAACGTCCTGACTTTC
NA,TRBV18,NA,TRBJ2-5,CASSERNGQETQYF,TGTGCCAGCTCCGAACGGAACGGGCAAGAGACCCAGTACTTC
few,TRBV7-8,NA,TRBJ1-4,CASCPGRREKLFF,TGTGCCAGCTGCCCGGGACGGCGTGAAAAACTGTTTTTT
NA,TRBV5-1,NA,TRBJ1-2,CASSLGRVVANYGYTF,TGCGCCAGCAGCTTGGGCAGGGTAGTTGCTAACTATGGCTACACCTTC
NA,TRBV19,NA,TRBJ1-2,CASSIPLDSYGYTF,TGTGCCAGTAGTATACCGTTGGACAGTTATGGCTACACCTTC
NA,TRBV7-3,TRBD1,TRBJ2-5,CASSTGAGGWETQYF,TGTGCCAGCAGCACGGGGGCAGGGGGCTGGGAGACCCAGTACTTC
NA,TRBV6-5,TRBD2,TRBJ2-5,CASSYSTSGGLETQYF,TGTGCCAGCAGTTACTCGACTAGCGGGGGGTTGGAGACCCAGTACTTC
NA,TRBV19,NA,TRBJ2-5,CASTSGRNLEETQYF,TGTGCCAGTACCTCGGGAAGGAACTTGGAAGAGACCCAGTACTTC
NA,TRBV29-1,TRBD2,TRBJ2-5,CSVLNPGLAAETQYF,TGCAGCGTTCTTAACCCGGGACTAGCGGCAGAGACCCAGTACTTC
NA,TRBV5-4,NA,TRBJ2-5,CASSLLDDGTQYF,TGTGCCAGCAGCTTATTGGACGACGGGACCCAGTACTTC
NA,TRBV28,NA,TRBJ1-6,CASSSREFWSPLHF,TGTGCCAGCAGTTCCAGGGAGTTTTGGTCACCCCTCCACTTT
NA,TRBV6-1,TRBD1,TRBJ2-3,CASSEEQGEGTDTQYF,TGTGCCAGCAGTGAAGAACAGGGGGAAGGCACAGATACGCAGTATTTT
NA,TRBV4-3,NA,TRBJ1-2,CASSQEDQGYYGYTF,TGCGCCAGCAGCCAGGAGGACCAGGGCTACTATGGCTACACCTTC
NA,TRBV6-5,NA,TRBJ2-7,CASSYGSGYEQYF,TGTGCCAGCAGTTACGGGTCGGGCTACGAGCAGTACTTC
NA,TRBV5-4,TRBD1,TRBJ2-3,CASSPGQLTSTDTQYF,TGTGCCAGCAGCCCGGGACAGCTTACTAGCACAGATACGCAGTATTTT
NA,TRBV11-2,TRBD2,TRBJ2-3,CASSRGLAGTDTQYF,TGTGCCAGCAGCCGAGGACTAGCGGGGACAGATACGCAGTATTTT
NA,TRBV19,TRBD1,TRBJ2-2,CASSTGQGMNTGELFF,TGTGCCAGTAGTACGGGACAGGGTATGAACACCGGGGAGCTGTTTTTT
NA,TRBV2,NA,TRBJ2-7,CASSELRVEVQYF,TGTGCCAGCAGTGAACTTCGGGTCGAGGTGCAGTACTTC
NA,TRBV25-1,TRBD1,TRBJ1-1,CASRAWTGGGTEAFF,TGTGCCAGCAGAGCCTGGACAGGGGGAGGCACTGAAGCTTTCTTT
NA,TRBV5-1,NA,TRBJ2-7,CASSDTVTGTRSEQYF,TGCGCCAGCAGCGATACTGTTACCGGGACTCGGTCCGAGCAGTACTTC
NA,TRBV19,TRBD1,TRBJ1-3,CASTIQGGFSGNTIYF,TGTGCCAGTACCATCCAAGGGGGCTTCTCTGGAAACACCATATATTTT
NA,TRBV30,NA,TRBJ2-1,CAWGARGASIGLAIGYDNEQFF,TGTGCCTGGGGGGCTCGGGGGGCATCCATAGGGCTAGCCATCGGGTACGACAATGAGCAGTTCTTC
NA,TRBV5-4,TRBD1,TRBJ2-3,CASSRSLGTGGAGADTQYF,TGTGCCAGCAGCCGAAGCTTGGGCACAGGGGGCGCGGGCGCAGATACGCAGTATTTT
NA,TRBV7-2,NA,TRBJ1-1,CASSFWGRGGNTEAFF,TGTGCCAGCAGCTTCTGGGGGAGAGGGGGGAACACTGAAGCTTTCTTT
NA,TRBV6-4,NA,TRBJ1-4,CASSASGATNEKLFF,TGTGCCAGCAGTGCCTCCGGGGCAACTAATGAAAAACTGTTTTTT
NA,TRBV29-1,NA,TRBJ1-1,CSVDGGDTEAFF,TGCAGCGTTGACGGGGGAGACACTGAAGCTTTCTTT
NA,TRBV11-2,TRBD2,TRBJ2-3,CASSLNRGDTDTQYF,TGTGCCAGCAGCTTAAACCGGGGGGACACAGATACGCAGTATTTT
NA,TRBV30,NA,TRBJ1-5,CAWSVDVNQPQHF,TGTGCCTGGAGTGTTGATGTCAATCAGCCCCAGCATTTT
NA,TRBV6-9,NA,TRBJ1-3,CASSYSSGNTIYF,TGTGCCAGCAGTTATAGCTCTGGAAACACCATATATTTT
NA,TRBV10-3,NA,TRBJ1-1,CAISENTEAFF,TGTGCCATCAGTGAGAACACTGAAGCTTTCTTT
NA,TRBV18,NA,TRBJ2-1,CASSPPGGQYNEQFF,TGTGCCAGCTCACCACCGGGGGGACAATACAATGAGCAGTTCTTC
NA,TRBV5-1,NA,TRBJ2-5,CASSGGTDGETQYF,TGCGCCAGCAGCGGCGGGACTGATGGGGAGACCCAGTACTTC
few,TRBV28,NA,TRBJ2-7,CASRRPSSYEQYF,TGTGCCAGCCGGCGCCCAAGCTCCTACGAGCAGTACTTC
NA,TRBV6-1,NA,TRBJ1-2,CASSEAGGREGYGYTF,TGTGCCAGCAGTGAAGCGGGAGGTAGAGAGGGCTATGGCTACACCTTC
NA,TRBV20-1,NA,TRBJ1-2,CSAEYGYTF,TGCAGTGCCGAATATGGCTACACCTTC
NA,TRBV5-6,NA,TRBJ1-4,CASSPYGRGAEKLFF,TGTGCCAGCAGCCCCTACGGGAGGGGCGCCGAAAAACTGTTTTTT
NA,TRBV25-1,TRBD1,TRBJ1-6,CASSERDREGSPLHF,TGTGCCAGCAGTGAACGGGACAGGGAAGGATCACCCCTCCACTTT
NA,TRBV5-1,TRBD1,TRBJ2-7,CASSLKGTGQGWPYEQYF,TGCGCCAGCAGCTTAAAGGGAACAGGACAGGGGTGGCCCTACGAGCAGTACTTC
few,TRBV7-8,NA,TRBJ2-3,CASSRKGGDLGTDTQYF,TGTGCCAGCAGCCGAAAGGGGGGTGACTTGGGTACAGATACGCAGTATTTT
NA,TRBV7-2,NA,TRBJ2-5,CASSSVAETQYF,TGTGCCAGCAGCTCAGTAGCTGAGACCCAGTACTTC
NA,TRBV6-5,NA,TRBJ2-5,CASRAGVRETQYF,TGTGCCAGCAGGGCAGGAGTGCGGGAGACCCAGTACTTC